This T cell receptor (beta chain) was recorded in a study of OX40 agonist ivuxolimab in advanced cancers. About the research overall: Each patient was given ivuxolimab into a vein every 2 weeks, at 0.01 to 10 mg/kg. The dose-escalation cohort had hepatocellular carcinoma, melanoma, renal cell or head and neck cancer.

General observations from the study: Relatively little clonal expansion, among the lowest observed, appeared in partial responders at 0.1-3.0 mg/kg. Normalized T-cell clonal expansion was also low in a subset of nonresponders.

Sequenced by immunoSEQ multiplex PCR; TCRdb stores in-frame clones only, minus some. In the table there are tens of thousands of clones, about 91% of which are singletons. To note about this clone: Its antigen remains unidentified.

The germline V and J ends were trimmed by 3 bases and 4 bases, with 15 bases remaining between them. The CDR3 runs 14 residues. The germline V gene has CDR1 SQVTM and CDR2 ANQGSEA. The V and J genes are TRBV29-1 and TRBJ2-5; no clear D. The source is an adult with an advanced solid tumor such as melanoma, head and neck, liver or kidney cancer. The sample was CD4+ or CD8+ T cells sorted from blood, taken in a trial of the OX40 agonist ivuxolimab. The CDR3 region has the DNA TGCAGCGTTGATCTGGATCCAGTTAGAGAGACCCAGTACTTC. Translating it yields CSVDLDPVRETQYF.